The T cell receptor beta chain described here comes from a study of patients and donors after allogeneic stem cell transplantation. TCRdb used MiXCR to reprocess the RT-PCR reads, holding one entry per CDR3 protein. In the table there are 390,000 or so distinct CDR3 sequences, roughly 17% of which are singletons. J was trimmed by 4 bases and V by 4 bases; bases with no gene match: 11. This CDR3 comprises 16 residues. Germline values: CDR1 SGDLS, CDR2 YYNGEE. This chain connects TRBV9 to TRBJ2-3; 8 positions agree with TRBD1. This TCR was sampled from a human donor who was either an allogeneic HSCT recipient or a stem cell or donor lymphocyte infusion donor (not recorded which). It is not recorded whose cells these are; they may come from a transplant donor. The sample was blood, either unsorted or a sorted T cell fraction (not recorded which). The CDR3, as DNA: TGTGCCAGCAGCTTCCCCGGGACAGGCCTCCCAGATACGCAGTATTTT. Its protein is CASSFPGTGLPDTQYF.